This record looks at one T cell receptor (beta chain) sequence and its context. The antigen is unknown. The CDR3 contains 15 residues. The V segment lost 5 bases and the J segment 6 bases; nucleotides outside the gene matches: 10. Germline CDR1 SGHTA, CDR2 FQGNSA. This entry is derived from a study of blood T cells in healthy people across ages. Study-wide points: Across the age range, TCR beta diversity per million T cells fell in a roughly linear way. Diversity of TCR beta correlated strongly with naive T cell percentage. It was the long-lived donors that had more naive CD4+ cells and higher diversity than aged donors.

PBMCs, at least 7 million per sample, were isolated. Sample-barcoded 5' priming and a J-beta primer mix drove a second PCR of about 7 to 11 cycles. TCRdb fed the 5' RACE reads into MiXCR, producing one record per CDR3 protein. The sample records 1.5 million to 2 million distinct CDR3 sequences, roughly 27% being singletons. This rearrangement joins TRBV7-2 to TRBJ1-2; 9 bases are shared with TRBD1. The source is a woman aged 30 to 39 in good health. Material for sequencing was blood. In DNA, the CDR3 is TGTGCCAGCAGCACCCGACAGGGGGTAAGAGATGGCTACACCTTC. Translation: CASSTRQGVRDGYTF.